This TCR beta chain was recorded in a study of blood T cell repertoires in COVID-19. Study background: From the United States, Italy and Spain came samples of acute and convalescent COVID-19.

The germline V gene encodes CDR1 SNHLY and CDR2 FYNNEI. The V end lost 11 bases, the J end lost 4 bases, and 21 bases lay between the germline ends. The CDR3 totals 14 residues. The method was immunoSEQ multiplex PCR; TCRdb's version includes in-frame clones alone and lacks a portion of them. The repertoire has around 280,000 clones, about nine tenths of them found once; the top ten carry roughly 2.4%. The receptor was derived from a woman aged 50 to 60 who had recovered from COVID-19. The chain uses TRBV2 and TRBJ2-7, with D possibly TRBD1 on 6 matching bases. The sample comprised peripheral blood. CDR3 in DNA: TGTGCCGTCAGACAGGTTTCTAATCGATACGAGCAGTACTTC. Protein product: CAVRQVSNRYEQYF.